The 6 T cell receptor beta chains given below trace back to one sample, sequenced in a study of technical replicates of blood from several donors. Repertoires were generated with immunoSEQ multiplex PCR, while TCRdb's copy carries only in-frame clones and drops some. Of around 84,000 clones in the sample, about 98% are singletons; the top ten hold around 0.15%. The sample consisted of T cells isolated from PBMCs. These receptors were obtained from a human donor in good health.

The chain carries TRBV6-6 and TRBJ2-7, with TRBD2 matching over 12 bases. V dropped 5 bases and J dropped 0; count of bases not matched to a gene: 5. Germline V gives CDR1 MNHNY, CDR2 SVGAGI (reference sequence). This CDR3 is built from 16 residues. DNA for the CDR3: TGTGCCAGCAGTCTAGCGGGAGGGCCGCTCTCCTACGAGCAGTACTTC. The encoded protein is CASSLAGGPLSYEQYF.

This sequence joins TRBV11-3 and TRBJ1-2; TRBD1 might be the D (5 bases). V was pared by 5 bases and J by 3 bases, with 10 bases between. Germline assignment: CDR1 SGHNT and CDR2 YENEEA. The CDR3 totals 13 residues. The CDR3 protein is CASSPGLDYGYTF. DNA for the CDR3: TGTGCCAGCAGCCCGGGACTTGACTATGGCTACACCTTC.

The chain combines TRBV7-9 with TRBJ1-5, with D unresolved. V dropped 1 base and J dropped 6 bases, with 7 bases sitting between them. The CDR3 has 13 amino acids. Germline assignment: CDR1 SEHNR and CDR2 FQNEAQ (reference sequence). CDR3 DNA: TGTGCCAGCAGCTTAGGATCCAGTCAGCCCCAGCATTTT. Residues: CASSLGSSQPQHF.

This sequence joins TRBV5-1 and TRBJ2-7; possible D gene TRBD2, 6 bases. V gave up 2 bases and J gave up 3 bases, with 21 bases separating them. In germline, CDR1 is SGHRS, CDR2 YFSETQ. The CDR3 is made up of 17 amino acids. The CDR3 coding sequence is TGCGCCAGCAGCTTACGATCCGCGGCGGGAAGCTTCTACGAGCAGTACTTC. It is translated as CASSLRSAAGSFYEQYF. Looking up the rest from reference TRBV5-1 and TRBJ2-7 gives the full variable domain: KAGVTQTPRYLIKTRGQQVTLSCSPISGHRSVSWYQQTPGQGLQFLFEYFSETQRNKGNFPGRFSGRQFSNSRSEMNVSTLELGDSALYLCASSLRSAAGSFYEQYFGPGTRLTVT.

The V call is TRBV12-5, the J call TRBJ1-3; no reliable D call. Trimming shortened V by 2 bases and J by 3 bases, and 20 bases separated the two germline ends. CDR3 length equals 18 residues. From germline, CDR1 is LGHNT and CDR2 FRNRAP. CDR3 region: CASGLTRDAPGYGNTIYF. The CDR3 DNA sequence: TGTGCTAGTGGTTTGACCCGCGACGCCCCGGGATATGGAAACACCATATATTTT.

This clone was observed once. The chain uses TRBV13 and TRBJ2-7; D uncertain. Germline V gene data show CDR1 as PRHDT and CDR2 as FYEKMQ (reference sequence). The V gene lost 0 bases and the J gene lost 0 bases, with 12 bases spanning the gap. CDR3 length: 16 amino acids. The CDR3 coding sequence is TGTGCCAGCAGCTTAGGCCCAGGCCATAACTCCTACGAGCAGTACTTC. Translated, it gives CASSLGPGHNSYEQYF.